The next 30 T cell receptor beta chains were all read from a single sample in a study of T cell responses to AZD1222 COVID-19 vaccine. Sequencing used immunoSEQ multiplex PCR; TCRdb keeps in-frame clones, though not all of them. Among about 110,000 clones listed, 87% were seen once. Specimen: peripheral blood, collected 28 days after the second AZD1222 dose. Receptors were obtained from an adult who received the AZD1222 COVID-19 vaccine.

The gene calls are TRBV2 and TRBJ2-1; D uncertain. Germline CDR1 SNHLY, CDR2 FYNNEI. The CDR3 covers 14 residues. V dropped 4 bases and J dropped 3 bases, with 10 bases sitting between them. CDR3 residues: CASSVSPDYNEQFF. Written as DNA, the CDR3 is TGTGCCAGCAGTGTATCACCTGACTACAATGAGCAGTTCTTC.

The chain joins TRBV28 to TRBJ1-3; no reliable D call. This CDR3 comprises 12 residues. Germline V lookup: CDR1 MDHEN, CDR2 SYDVKM. V was trimmed by 7 bases and J by 4 bases, leaving 8 bases between them. Here the CDR3 DNA reads TGTGCCAGCACCACCACCGGAAACACCATATATTTT. Its translation: CASTTTGNTIYF.

This chain connects TRBV25-1 to TRBJ2-7; no clear D. This CDR3 is 12 amino acids long. The V end was cut by 8 bases, the J end by 5 bases, with 13 bases between. Germline lookup yields CDR1 MGHDK and CDR2 SYGVNS. CDR3 DNA sequence: TGTGCCAGCCAATTGGGAAAAAACGAGCAGTACTTC. Protein: CASQLGKNEQYF.

The gene calls are TRBV5-8 and TRBJ1-4; 11 bases line up with TRBD1. The CDR3 loop spans 16 amino acids. J lost 7 bases, V lost 4 bases, and 9 bases had no gene match. Germline-derived CDR1 and CDR2 are SGHTS and YDEGEE. CDR3 region: CASSRGTGGESEKLFF. The CDR3 coding sequence is TGTGCCAGCAGCCGAGGGACAGGGGGTGAAAGTGAAAAACTGTTTTTT.

The chain joins TRBV30 to TRBJ1-2; 8 bases are shared with TRBD1. J was trimmed by 4 bases and V by 5 bases; bases with no gene match: 9. In germline, CDR1 is GTSNPN, CDR2 SVGIG (reference sequence). The CDR3 spans 14 residues. The CDR3 region is CAWADRGKGYGYTF. As DNA, the CDR3 is TGTGCCTGGGCTGACAGGGGTAAAGGCTATGGCTACACCTTC.

The chain is built from TRBV7-2 and TRBJ1-1; D not resolved. Per germline, CDR1 SGHTA and CDR2 FQGNSA. The V end lost 1 base, the J end lost 0 bases, and 12 bases lay between the germline ends. The CDR3 is 16 amino acids. CDR3 coding DNA: TGTGCCAGCAGCTTAGGAAAGTCCCAGATGAACACTGAAGCTTTCTTT. It encodes CASSLGKSQMNTEAFF.

The chain couples TRBV4-3 to TRBJ1-3; the D is unclear. The germline V and J ends were trimmed by 0 bases and 2 bases, with 8 bases remaining between them. The germline V gene encodes CDR1 LGHNA and CDR2 YSLEER. This CDR3 contains 15 residues. CDR3 in DNA: TGCGCCAGCAGCCAAGATCATATACCTGGAAACACCATATATTTT. This encodes CASSQDHIPGNTIYF.

The chain recombines TRBV11-2 with TRBJ1-3; D is unclear. CDR1 is SGHAT, CDR2 FQNNGV, per germline. The CDR3 contains 15 residues. Trimming took off 4 bases at V and 0 bases at J, with 10 bases between the two ends. This chain's CDR3 is CASSYDSNSGNTIYF. Here the CDR3 DNA reads TGTGCCAGCAGCTACGACTCGAACTCTGGAAACACCATATATTTT.

This chain's CDR3 is CASSQQGTEQFF. The CDR3 DNA reads TGTGCCAGCAGTCAACAGGGAACTGAGCAGTTCTTC. This sequence joins TRBV6-5 and TRBJ2-1; D possibly corresponds to TRBD1 (6 bases). This CDR3 region has 12 residues. Germline loops: CDR1 MNHEY, CDR2 SVGAGI. Deletions cut 5 bases from V and 9 bases from J, with 11 bases between.

The chain has TRBV6-5 and TRBJ1-5; D is unresolved. The germline gives CDR1 MNHEY, CDR2 SVGAGI. V lost 0 bases and J lost 2, with 11 bases in between. The CDR3 is 16 residues long. CDR3 amino acids: CASSYSSGYGNQPQHF. The DNA of the CDR3 is TGTGCCAGCAGTTACTCGAGCGGTTACGGCAATCAGCCCCAGCATTTT.

The rearrangement uses TRBV5-1 and TRBJ1-2, with a tentative D call TRBD1 (6 bases). V was cut by 0 bases and J by 4 bases, with 10 bases left in between. Germline values: CDR1 SGHRS, CDR2 YFSETQ. The CDR3 runs 14 residues. As DNA, the CDR3 is TGCGCCAGCAGCTTGGAGGGACAAGGCTATGGCTACACCTTC. Residues: CASSLEGQGYGYTF. Full variable domain (remainder filled in from reference TRBV5-1 and TRBJ1-2): KAGVTQTPRYLIKTRGQQVTLSCSPISGHRSVSWYQQTPGQGLQFLFEYFSETQRNKGNFPGRFSGRQFSNSRSEMNVSTLELGDSALYLCASSLEGQGYGYTFGSGTRLTVV.

Only a few counts were recorded for this clone. The chain uses TRBV4-3 and TRBJ2-7; 12 nucleotides line up with TRBD2. The CDR3 contains 19 residues. The germline gives CDR1 LGHNA, CDR2 YSLEER. With V trimmed by 0 bases and J by 0 bases, 9 bases remained unmatched. Here the CDR3 reads CASSQEGASGRAPSYEQYF. The CDR3 bases are TGCGCCAGCAGCCAAGAGGGGGCTAGCGGGAGGGCCCCCTCCTACGAGCAGTACTTC.

This clone is a singleton in its sample. This chain uses TRBV2 with TRBJ2-1, with 11 bases matching TRBD2. The CDR3 is made up of 13 amino acids. Germline loops: CDR1 SNHLY, CDR2 FYNNEI. V dropped 4 bases and J dropped 9; count of bases not matched to a gene: 2. CDR3 amino acids: CASSGLAGFEQFF. In DNA form, the CDR3 reads TGTGCCAGCAGTGGACTAGCGGGGTTTGAGCAGTTCTTC.

This clone occurred a few times. The rearrangement links TRBV13 to TRBJ2-7; 8 bases are a match to TRBD1. With V trimmed by 5 bases and J by 3 bases, 3 bases remained unmatched. CDR1 and CDR2 from the germline V gene are PRHDT and FYEKMQ (reference sequence). The length of the CDR3 is 13 residues. CDR3 amino acids: CASSPGTGYEQYF. The CDR3 DNA is TGTGCCAGCAGCCCCGGGACAGGCTACGAGCAGTACTTC.

This clone has only one observation. The chain uses TRBV27 and TRBJ1-4; D gene uncertain. CDR1 MNHEY and CDR2 SMNVEV come from the germline V gene (reference sequence). The CDR3 is made up of 14 amino acids. The V and J ends lost 5 bases and 2 bases respectively, with 9 bases between them. This CDR3 reads CASSPWWTNEKLFF. The CDR3 DNA sequence: TGTGCCAGCAGTCCTTGGTGGACTAATGAAAAACTGTTTTTT. Full variable domain (rest looked up from reference TRBV27 and TRBJ1-4): EAQVTQNPRYLITVTGKKLTVTCSQNMNHEYMSWYRQDPGLGLRQIYYSMNVEVTDKGDVPEGYKVSRKEKRNFPLILESPSPNQTSLYFCASSPWWTNEKLFFGSGTQLSVL.

Concerning this clone itself: Other DNA sequences in this sample translate to the same CDR3. The chain carries TRBV3-1 (or the pseudogene TRBV3-2) and TRBJ2-3, with 10 bases identical to TRBD2. The CDR3 extends over 16 amino acids. Germline CDR1 is LGHDT and CDR2 is YNNKEL (reference sequence). V shed 1 base, J shed 1 base, and the junction held 2 bases outside the gene matches. The CDR3 spells CASSQGLAGGTDTQYF. The CDR3 region has the DNA TGTGCCAGCAGCCAAGGGCTAGCGGGAGGCACAGATACGCAGTATTTT.

This clone occurred a few times. The chain is built from TRBV5-6 and TRBJ1-3; 8 nucleotides agree with TRBD1. With V trimmed by 4 bases and J by 4 bases, 7 bases remained unmatched. CDR3 length: 15 residues. From germline, CDR1 is SGHDT and CDR2 YYEEEE. The DNA for the CDR3 is TGTGCCAGCAGCAAATCACAGGGGGTCGGAAACACCATATATTTT. It translates to CASSKSQGVGNTIYF.

DNA of the CDR3: TGTGCCACCAGTGACCCCACAGGGGGCGCCTACAATGAGCAGTTCTTC. This translates into CATSDPTGGAYNEQFF. V is TRBV24-1 and J is TRBJ2-1; 9 bases are a match to TRBD1. The CDR3 totals 16 residues. J gave up 2 bases and V 4 bases, and 5 bases lay outside the gene matches. CDR1 and CDR2 (germline): KGHDR, SFDVKD.

The chain links TRBV7-9 to TRBJ1-3; 9 nucleotides match TRBD1. CDR3 size: 13 residues. The V gene end was trimmed by 3 bases and the J gene end by 8 bases; junction bases not matched to a gene: 2. The germline V gene has CDR1 SEHNR and CDR2 FQNEAQ (reference sequence). CDR3 coding DNA: TGTGCCAGCAGCTTGGACAGGGGACACACCATATATTTT. Translation gives CASSLDRGHTIYF.

CDR3 sequence: CASSPLTGSPEAFF. DNA of the CDR3: TGTGCCAGCTCACCACTGACAGGGAGCCCTGAAGCTTTCTTT. V is TRBV18 and J is TRBJ1-1; 7 bases agree with TRBD1. In germline, CDR1 is KGHSH, CDR2 LQKENI. V gave up 1 base and J gave up 6 bases; unmatched junction bases: 5. CDR3 length: 14 amino acids.

The genes are TRBV5-4 and TRBJ2-2; 10 bases align to TRBD1. CDR1 is SGHNT, CDR2 YYREEE, per germline (reference sequence). The CDR3 is made up of 17 amino acids. The V gene end was trimmed by 5 bases and the J gene end by 7 bases; junction bases not matched to a gene: 14. Here the CDR3 DNA reads TGTGCCAGCAGTCCTCCGGGACAGGGGTTTGTCGGCGGGGAGCTGTTTTTT. Translating gives CASSPPGQGFVGGELFF.

This clone was observed a single time. The chain combines TRBV11-2 with TRBJ2-1; possibly TRBD1 for D (6 bases). Germline CDR1 reads SGHAT; CDR2 reads FQNNGV. This CDR3 comprises 15 residues. Deletions cut 2 bases from V and 6 bases from J, with 14 bases between. The CDR3: CASSLLFTGSNEQFF. The CDR3 bases are TGTGCCAGCAGCTTATTATTCACAGGGTCCAATGAGCAGTTCTTC. Full variable domain (missing parts from reference TRBV11-2 and TRBJ2-1): EAGVAQSPRYKIIEKRQSVAFWCNPISGHATLYWYQQILGQGPKLLIQFQNNGVVDDSQLPKDRFSAERLKGVDSTLKIQPAKLEDSAVYLCASSLLFTGSNEQFFGPGTRLTVL.

The chain combines TRBV9 with TRBJ2-3, with D possibly TRBD1 on 5 matching bases. The V and J ends lost 3 bases and 1 base respectively, with 6 bases between them. Germline CDR1 reads SGDLS; CDR2 reads YYNGEE. The CDR3 loop spans 13 amino acids. The CDR3 bases are TGTGCCAGCAGCGAACAGGGCACAGATACGCAGTATTTT. It translates to CASSEQGTDTQYF.

This clone was observed a single time. The chain is built from TRBV7-6 and TRBJ1-2; perhaps TRBD1 as D (6 bases). V shed 1 base and J shed 4 bases, with 10 bases lying between them. The germline V gene encodes CDR1 SGHVS and CDR2 FNYEAQ. This CDR3 is 14 amino acids long. The CDR3 protein is CASSLGGPGYGYTF. CDR3 sequence (DNA): TGTGCCAGCAGCTTAGGGGGGCCGGGCTATGGCTACACCTTC.

To note about this clone: Mismatch with germline at one junction end may stem from a read error. The chain recombines TRBV28 with TRBJ2-2, with TRBD1 matching 7 bases. The CDR3 loop spans 13 amino acids. Per germline, CDR1 MDHEN and CDR2 SYDVKM. The CDR3 coding sequence is TGTGCCAGCAGTCTATGGGACAGCGGGGAGCTGTTTTTT. Translation gives CASSLWDSGELFF. Complete variable domain (other parts from reference TRBV28 and TRBJ2-2): DVKVTQSSRYLVKRTGEKVFLECVQDMDHENMFWYRQDPGLGLRLIYFSYDVKMKEKGDIPEGYSVSREKKERFSLILESASTNQTSMYLCASSLWDSGELFFGEGSRLTVL.

The rearrangement joins TRBV30 to TRBJ2-1, with 12 bases fitting TRBD2. CDR1 and CDR2 (germline): GTSNPN, SVGIG (reference sequence). CDR3 length: 15 amino acids. J lost 9 bases, V lost 0 bases, and 6 bases had no gene match. The CDR3 region has the DNA TGTGCCTGGAGTGTACGGACTAGCGGGATTGGTGAGCAGTTCTTC. It translates to CAWSVRTSGIGEQFF.

V gene TRBV12-3 or TRBV12-4 combines with J gene TRBJ2-1; 8 positions agree with TRBD2. V lost 5 bases, J lost 6 bases, and 3 bases stayed unmatched. The CDR3 sequence is 13 residues long. The CDR3 loop reads CASSKTSANEQFF. CDR3 in DNA: TGTGCCAGCAGTAAGACTAGCGCCAATGAGCAGTTCTTC.

The CDR3, as DNA: TGTGCCAGCAGCCCAAGCCCCGTCTCCTACAATGAGCAGTTCTTC. Amino acids: CASSPSPVSYNEQFF. The gene calls are TRBV9 and TRBJ2-1; D gene uncertain. Germline assignment: CDR1 SGDLS and CDR2 YYNGEE. CDR3 length: 15 residues. Trimming pared 4 bases from V and 0 bases from J, leaving 11 bases between.

The CDR3 is CASIASAQETQYF. In DNA, the CDR3 is TGTGCCAGCATAGCGTCAGCACAAGAGACCCAGTACTTC. The chain has TRBV25-1 and TRBJ2-5; D may be TRBD2 (5 bases). The germline gives CDR1 MGHDK, CDR2 SYGVNS. CDR3 size: 13 residues. The V gene lost 7 bases and the J gene lost 2 bases, with 11 bases spanning the gap.

The genes are TRBV4-3 and TRBJ1-5; tentative D call: TRBD1 (6 bases). CDR1 is LGHNA and CDR2 is YSLEER in the germline V gene. The ends were cut back, 2 bases at V and 5 bases at J, with 13 bases in the middle. The CDR3 is 15 residues long. The CDR3 region is CASSQHTAGDQPQHF. CDR3 DNA sequence: TGCGCCAGCAGCCAACATACAGCAGGGGATCAGCCCCAGCATTTT.